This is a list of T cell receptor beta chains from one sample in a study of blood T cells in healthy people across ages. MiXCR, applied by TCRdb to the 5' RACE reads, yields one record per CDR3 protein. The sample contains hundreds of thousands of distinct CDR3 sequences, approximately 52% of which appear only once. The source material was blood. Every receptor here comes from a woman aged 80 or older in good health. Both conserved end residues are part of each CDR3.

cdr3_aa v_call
CASSAGTRVANEQFF TRBV7-3
CASNFGRGPYQETQYF TRBV5-1
CSARGDRVVSNQPQHF TRBV20-1
CSARGLSGANVLTF TRBV20-1
CATTDSFSGNTIYF TRBV6-5
CASSYATSGGPGFQYF TRBV6-5
CSASPPTTEAFF TRBV20-1
CASSLVYGMNTGELFF TRBV5-1
CASRGGAGGTDTQYF TRBV4-1
CASSAPDRNEQFF TRBV9
CASSHTSGRPDTQYF TRBV6-5
CASSLALAGGYEQYF TRBV5-1
CASSLGSGGANVLTF TRBV7-9
CSARNLRDGGGEKLFF TRBV20-1
CASRRRGTDTQYF TRBV19
CASSGGAGELRYTF TRBV12-3/TRBV12-4